Below, one TCR beta chain is given with its context. Its target antigen remains unknown. The input lacks base qualities; no much larger clone sits a single base away. This sample was sequenced with an Illumina HiSeq 2500. TCR beta libraries were prepared by quantitative 5'-RACE with molecular barcodes. The paper's data handling went like this. Disease-linked TCR variants were identified with a new computational method built on a probabilistic model of VDJ rearrangement. Using fastp trimming at Q25 and MiXCR clonotype assembly, TCRdb reanalyzed the public sequencing data and kept in-frame beta chains. Merged by CDR3 protein, the rows form single entries marked with the most common genes and DNA. TCRdb assigned the V and J calls; the authors' analysis was not used. Counted in this sample were about 540,000 distinct CDR3 sequences; roughly 13% of them appeared once. The top ten clones comprise 6.5% to 7% of the sample.

Taken from cysteine to phenylalanine, the CDR3 has 16 residues. The entry retains the CDR3 DNA only, 48 bases that are in frame from base 1. V is cut back by 5 bases and J by 5 bases, with 10 bases in the junction unmatched. The germline V gene specifies MNHEY as CDR1 and SVGEGT as CDR2. This entry belongs to a study of CD8 T cells in ankylosing spondylitis (dated by TCRdb to the late 2010s). Concerning the study at large: To find TCR variants linked to disease, the study profiled T cell receptor beta repertoires in ankylosing spondylitis patients and healthy donors. The whole study cohort included 90 to 120 healthy donors and 20 to 30 ankylosing spondylitis patients. Samples of peripheral blood were taken, and for ankylosing spondylitis patients, synovial fluid was collected as well. Study-wide findings and limitations: Significant enrichment of the disease-linked clones was reported in matched synovial fluid samples from ankylosing spondylitis patients. Blood from ankylosing spondylitis patients appeared to be characterized by a TCR beta motif composed of under 10 highly homologous amino acid variants. A CD8+ phenotype was shown by the disease-linked clones, which were found at relatively low frequencies in peripheral blood. Some motif variants had previously been reported in the synovial fluid and blood of reactive arthritis patients, which suggests shared mechanisms of disease initiation.

The sequence is built from TRBV6-2 or TRBV6-3 and TRBJ2-1; 9 middle bases align to TRBD1. Sequencing was performed on blood, either unsorted or a sorted T cell fraction (not recorded which). The TCR comes from a male donor with ankylosing spondylitis. The sequenced DNA: TGTGCCAGCAGTCCATCCGGGACAGGGTTCAACAATGAGCAGTTCTTC. Its protein reads: CASSPSGTGFNNEQFF.